The 15 T cell receptor beta chains listed next were all sequenced from one sample in a study of T cell changes during pregnancy in multiple sclerosis. The protocol was immunoSEQ multiplex PCR, while the TCRdb copy is restricted to in-frame clones and leaves out a portion. The sample yields some 74,000 clones, roughly 92% seen once. The specimen comprised peripheral blood, sampled after pregnancy. The receptors come from a female donor in good health, enrolled as a control in a pregnancy study.

Of note for this clone: The same CDR3 also results from other DNA sequences found in this sample. CDR3 sequence reads: CASSLGTGSYNEQFF. CDR3 DNA: TGTGCCAGCAGTTTGGGGACAGGCTCCTACAATGAGCAGTTCTTC. The genes are TRBV27 and TRBJ2-1; TRBD1 agrees at 8 bases. V lost 3 bases to trimming and J lost 0 bases; unmatched junction nucleotides: 1. The CDR3 sequence is 15 residues long. Germline assignment: CDR1 MNHEY and CDR2 SMNVEV (reference sequence).

This clone was counted between two and nine times. The rearrangement joins TRBV6-5 to TRBJ1-1, with D hard to call. Per germline, CDR1 MNHEY and CDR2 SVGAGI. There are 13 residues in the CDR3. The V end was cut by 6 bases, the J end by 1 base, with 9 bases between. The CDR3 here is CASRITPNTEAFF. CDR3 in DNA: TGTGCCAGCAGAATAACACCGAACACTGAAGCTTTCTTT.

This clone has just one count. This sequence joins TRBV6-4 and TRBJ2-3; no clear D gene. V gave up 3 bases and J gave up 3 bases, with 16 bases separating them. Germline V lookup: CDR1 MRHNA, CDR2 SNTAGT. The CDR3 spans 16 residues. The CDR3 region has the DNA TGTGCCAGCAGTGAGTTTGGAACAGACACAACAGATACGCAGTATTTT. Translated, it gives CASSEFGTDTTDTQYF.

The chain recombines TRBV11-2 with TRBJ2-7; a possible D gene is TRBD2 (6 bases). Germline loops: CDR1 SGHAT, CDR2 FQNNGV. V was cut by 5 bases and J by 4 bases, with 12 bases left in between. CDR3 length: 13 residues. The CDR3: CASSVNRGYEQYF. For the CDR3, the DNA is TGTGCCAGCAGCGTCAATCGGGGGTACGAGCAGTACTTC.

The chain combines TRBV19 with TRBJ2-6; perhaps TRBD2 as D (5 bases). V lost 5 bases and J 0 bases, leaving 17 bases between the germline ends. CDR3 size: 18 residues. Germline CDR1 reads LNHDA; CDR2 reads SQIVND (reference sequence). CDR3 nucleotides: TGTGCCAGTAGTCGAGGGTCTGAACCCCTCTCTGGGGCCAACGTCCTGACTTTC. The encoded protein is CASSRGSEPLSGANVLTF. The complete variable domain, with remaining parts taken from reference TRBV19 and TRBJ2-6, reads DGGITQSPKYLFRKEGQNVTLSCEQNLNHDAMYWYRQDPGQGLRLIYYSQIVNDFQKGDIAEGYSVSREKKESFPLTVTSAQKNPTAFYLCASSRGSEPLSGANVLTFGAGSRLTVL.

This clone was observed once. V usage is TRBV29-1 and J usage is TRBJ1-2; tentatively, D is TRBD1 (6 bases). CDR1 and CDR2 from the germline V gene are SQVTM and ANQGSEA. The CDR3 is 11 residues long. Trimming took 8 bases from V and 8 from J, leaving 15 bases between them. CDR3 sequence: CSLQDSSGYTF. The CDR3 nucleotides read TGCAGCCTCCAGGACAGCTCAGGCTACACCTTC.

The chain joins TRBV4-1 to TRBJ1-5; D is undetermined. V lost 4 bases and J 5 bases, leaving 9 bases between the germline ends. Germline CDR1 is MGHRA and CDR2 is YSYEKL. The CDR3 spans 13 residues. The CDR3 region is CASSPSTDQPQHF. The CDR3 DNA sequence: TGCGCCAGCAGCCCCTCAACAGATCAGCCCCAGCATTTT.

The CDR3 reads CAIRGTAGNTQYF. CDR3 coding DNA: TGTGCCATCAGAGGGACAGCCGGGAATACGCAGTATTTT. V and J are TRBV10-3 and TRBJ2-3; the match to TRBD1 covers 7 bases. The CDR3 covers 13 residues. J was trimmed by 7 bases and V by 6 bases; bases with no gene match: 7. Germline V gene sequence: CDR1 ENHRY, CDR2 SYGVKD.

CDR3 sequence (DNA): TGTGCCAGCAGCTTAGGACTAGCGGGAGCCCACGAGCAGTACTTC. This codes for CASSLGLAGAHEQYF. V gene TRBV11-2 combines with J gene TRBJ2-7; 12 nucleotides agree with TRBD2. V trimming: 1 base; J trimming: 5 bases; junction bases outside the gene matches: 3. Germline CDR1 reads SGHAT; CDR2 reads FQNNGV. CDR3 length equals 15 residues.

This clone was found a few times. The chain uses TRBV10-3 and TRBJ1-2, with a tentative D call TRBD1 (6 bases). The CDR3 has 11 amino acids. With 9 bases removed from V and 4 bases from J, the gap between germline ends came to 9 bases. The V gene's germline CDR1 is ENHRY and CDR2 SYGVKD. This CDR3 is CAIGGGYGYTF. In DNA, the CDR3 is TGTGCCATAGGGGGTGGCTATGGCTACACCTTC.

A single count supports this clone. The genes are TRBV13 and TRBJ2-5; 8 bases agree with TRBD2. Per the germline V gene, CDR1 is PRHDT and CDR2 is FYEKMQ (reference sequence). The CDR3 is made up of 16 amino acids. Losses at the gene ends were 5 bases for V and 3 bases for J; bases not matched to a gene: 11. CDR3: CASSIKGGGPEETQYF. The CDR3, as DNA: TGTGCCAGCAGCATTAAGGGCGGGGGGCCGGAAGAGACCCAGTACTTC.

This clone was counted only a few times. This rearrangement joins TRBV5-4 to TRBJ2-7, with TRBD2 matching 9 bases. The CDR3 consists of 16 residues. The J segment lost 5 bases and the V segment lost 2 bases, leaving 11 bases of the junction unmatched. Looked up from germline, CDR1 is SGHNT and CDR2 is YYREEE (reference sequence). CDR3 in DNA: TGTGCCAGCAGCTTCGGGCCCAGCGGGGGGAGGAACGAGCAGTACTTC. The encoded protein is CASSFGPSGGRNEQYF.

This rearrangement joins TRBV6-1 to TRBJ1-5; possible D gene TRBD1, 6 bases. In germline, CDR1 is MNHNS, CDR2 SASEGT. The CDR3 is 14 amino acids. The ends were cut back, 4 bases at V and 3 bases at J, with 10 bases in the middle. CDR3 protein: CASSGDTDNQPQHF. As DNA, the CDR3 is TGTGCCAGCAGTGGGGACACGGACAATCAGCCCCAGCATTTT.

This clone was observed a single time. This chain uses TRBV11-2 with TRBJ2-5, with no clear D. Trimming pared 3 bases from V and 4 bases from J, leaving 15 bases between. The V gene's germline CDR1 is SGHAT and CDR2 FQNNGV. This CDR3 has 15 amino acids. The CDR3 DNA follows: TGTGCCAGCAGCTTTGAGGAGTTTAGCCCAGAGACCCAGTACTTC. It codes for CASSFEEFSPETQYF.

The V call is TRBV13, the J call TRBJ2-7, with 8 nucleotides matching TRBD1. The CDR3 is 14 amino acids. The ends lost 2 bases at V and 4 bases at J; junction bases unmatched: 4. Germline V gene sequence: CDR1 PRHDT, CDR2 FYEKMQ (reference sequence). The CDR3 spells CASSLWDRLYEQYF. Written as DNA, the CDR3 is TGTGCCAGCAGCTTATGGGACAGGTTGTACGAGCAGTACTTC.